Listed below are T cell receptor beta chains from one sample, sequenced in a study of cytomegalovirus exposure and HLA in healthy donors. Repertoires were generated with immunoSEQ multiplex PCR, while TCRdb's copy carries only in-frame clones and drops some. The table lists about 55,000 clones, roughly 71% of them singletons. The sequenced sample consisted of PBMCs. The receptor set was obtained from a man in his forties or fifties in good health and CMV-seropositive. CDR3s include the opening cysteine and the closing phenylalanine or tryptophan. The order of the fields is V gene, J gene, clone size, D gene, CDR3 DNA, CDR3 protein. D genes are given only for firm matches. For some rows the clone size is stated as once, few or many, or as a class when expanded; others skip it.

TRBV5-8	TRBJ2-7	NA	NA	TGTGCCAGCAGCCAGCAACCCTCGAGGCTTATGTACGAGCAGTACTTC	CASSQQPSRLMYEQYF
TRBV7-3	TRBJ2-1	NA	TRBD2	TGTGCCAGCAGCTCCTGGGGGGGAAGCTCCTACAATGAGCAGTTCTTC	CASSSWGGSSYNEQFF
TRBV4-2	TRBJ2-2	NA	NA	TGTGCCAGCAGCTCCCCGGTCGGGGAGCTGTTTTTT	CASSSPVGELFF
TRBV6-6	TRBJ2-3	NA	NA	TGTGCCAGCACCCAGCCAGGGAACACAGATACGCAGTATTTT	CASTQPGNTDTQYF
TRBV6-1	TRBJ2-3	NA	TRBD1	TGTGCCAGCAGCCAGGACAGGGCCCCAGGAGGTACGCAGTATTTT	CASSQDRAPGGTQYF
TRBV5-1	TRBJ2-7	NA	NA	TGCGCCAGCAGCTTGGAGGCGAGGGGGGAGCAGTACTTC	CASSLEARGEQYF
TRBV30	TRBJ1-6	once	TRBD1	TGTGCCTGGACTCTAGGGACAGGGCCTTCGGAACCCCTCCACTTT	CAWTLGTGPSEPLHF
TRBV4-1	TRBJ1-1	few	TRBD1	TGCGCCAGCAGGGATCAGACAGGGGGCGTGAACACTGAAGCTTTCTTT	CASRDQTGGVNTEAFF
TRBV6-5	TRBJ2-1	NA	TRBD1	TGTGCCAGCAGTTACGTCAGAGGGACAGGGTCTCAGTTCTTC	CASSYVRGTGSQFF
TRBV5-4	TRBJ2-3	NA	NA	TGTGCCAGCAGCTTTTCGACAGATACGCAGTATTTT	CASSFSTDTQYF
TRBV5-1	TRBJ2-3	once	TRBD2	TGCGCCAGCAGCTTCGGGGCTAGCGGGGAACTTGGCACAGATACGCAGTATTTT	CASSFGASGELGTDTQYF
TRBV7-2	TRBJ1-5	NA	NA	TGTGCCAGCAGCTTAGGGACAATCCCTGAGACCCAGCATTTT	CASSLGTIPETQHF
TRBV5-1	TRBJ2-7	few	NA	TGCGCCAGCAGCCAGCTAGGGGGCTCCTACGAGCAGTACTTC	CASSQLGGSYEQYF
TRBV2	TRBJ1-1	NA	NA	TGTGCCAGCAGCCCCGAAAACCGGGACACTGAAGCTTTCTTT	CASSPENRDTEAFF
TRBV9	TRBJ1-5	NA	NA	TGTGCCAGCAGCCCAGATGGACAGTTTAGGTCCCAGCATTTT	CASSPDGQFRSQHF
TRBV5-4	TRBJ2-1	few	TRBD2	TGTGCCAGCAGCCCGGGACTAGCGGCTTACAATGAGCAGTTCTTC	CASSPGLAAYNEQFF
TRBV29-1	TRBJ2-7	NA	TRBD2	TGCAGCGTTGGGGGCGGGGGGGCCGTCTACGAGCAGTACTTC	CSVGGGGAVYEQYF
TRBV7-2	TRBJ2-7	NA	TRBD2	TGTGCCAGCAGCTTAGCTGTGGCGGGGGGTTCGGCCGAGCAGTACTTC	CASSLAVAGGSAEQYF
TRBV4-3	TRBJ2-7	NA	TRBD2	TGCGCCAGCAGACCAAGACTAGCGGGTCTCCCCTACGAGCAGTACTTC	CASRPRLAGLPYEQYF
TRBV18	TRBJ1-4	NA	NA	TGTGCCAGCTCACCAGCTAGTCTGGCCTCCGGTCAAAAACTGTTTTTT	CASSPASLASGQKLFF
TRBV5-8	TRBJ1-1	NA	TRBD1	TGTGCCAGCAGCTTACACCGGACAGGGAACACTGAAGCTTTCTTT	CASSLHRTGNTEAFF
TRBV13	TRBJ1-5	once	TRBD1	TGTGCCAGCAGCTTCGGGACAGGAAATCAGCCCCAGCATTTT	CASSFGTGNQPQHF
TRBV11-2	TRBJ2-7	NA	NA	TGTGCCAGCATCGAAGGACTTCAGAGCTCCTACGAGCAGTACTTC	CASIEGLQSSYEQYF
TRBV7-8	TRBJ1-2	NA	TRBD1	TGTGCCAGCAGCCTCTCCAGGGGGAACTATGGCTACACCTTC	CASSLSRGNYGYTF
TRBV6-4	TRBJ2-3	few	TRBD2	TGTGCCAGCAGTGACTCGCCAACCGGGGGGGGCACAGATACGCAGTATTTT	CASSDSPTGGGTDTQYF
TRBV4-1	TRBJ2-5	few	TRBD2	TGCGCCAGCAGCCCCATAGGGGGACGCGGGGGGGCTATGGAGACCCAGTACTTC	CASSPIGGRGGAMETQYF